This T cell receptor beta chain was captured in a study of radiation and T cells in renal cell carcinoma. The time point is: baseline pretreatment blood. Treatment in this sample: 15 Gy SBRT to primary tumor, nephrectomy 4 weeks later. Sequencing used immunoSEQ multiplex PCR; TCRdb keeps in-frame clones, though not all of them. The repertoire holds 110,000 to 150,000 clones, with more than 70% as singletons. Germline V gives CDR1 SGDLS, CDR2 YYNGEE. The CDR3 totals 16 residues. Trimming at V came to 1 base and at J to 5 bases, leaving 10 bases not matched to a gene. Sequencing used blood, obtained from a patient whose treatment included radiotherapy and nephrectomy. The TCR originated in a woman aged 50 to 65 with renal cell carcinoma. The chain employs TRBV9 and TRBJ2-3, with 7 bases matching TRBD2. The CDR3 reads CASSVSGGGVVDTQYF. CDR3 DNA: TGTGCCAGCAGCGTATCTGGCGGGGGAGTAGTAGATACGCAGTATTTT.